Shown below are 26 T cell receptor beta chains from a single sample sequenced in a study of T cell repertoires in aging, cancer and after chemotherapy. A mixed TRB-A/B primer pool amplified rearranged TRB by multiplex touch-down PCR. TCRdb re-analysed the multiplex PCR reads in MiXCR, keeping a single row per CDR3 protein. The data show approximately 20,000 distinct CDR3 sequences, 37% seen once. The template was genomic DNA from peripheral blood, not RNA. Material for sequencing was blood. The source of these receptors is a human donor with a solid tumor.

This clonotype is deemed medium-sized (0.01 to 0.1%). This chain links TRBV27 with TRBJ2-2; D remains unclear. CDR1 and CDR2 (germline): MNHEY, SMNVEV (reference sequence). The ends were cut back, 4 bases at V and 7 bases at J, with 10 bases in the middle. This CDR3 is built from 13 residues. CDR3 DNA: TGTGCCAGCAGTTGGAGAGTTGGCGGGGAGCTGTTTTTT. It is translated as CASSWRVGGELFF.

This sequence joins TRBV6-2 or TRBV6-3 and TRBJ2-7; 15 bases line up with TRBD2. The CDR3 sequence is 17 residues long. Trimming at V came to 6 bases and at J to 7 bases, leaving 13 bases not matched to a gene. Germline-derived CDR1 and CDR2 are MNHEY and SVGEGT. CDR3 sequence: CASSRTGTSGRSGEQYF. The CDR3 region has the DNA TGTGCCAGCAGCCGGACAGGGACTAGCGGGAGGTCCGGAGAGCAGTACTTC.

The table lists this clonotype with a count of one. CDR3 amino acids: CASSLGGGNYGYTF. In DNA, the CDR3 is TGTGCCAGCAGCTTGGGCGGGGGAAACTATGGCTACACCTTC. This chain uses TRBV5-6 with TRBJ1-2, with D maybe TRBD1 (5 bases). CDR1 and CDR2 (germline): SGHDT, YYEEEE. Trimming removed 0 bases from V and 2 bases from J, with 8 bases in between. This CDR3 has 14 amino acids.

The rearrangement uses TRBV5-6 and TRBJ1-4, with TRBD1 matching 8 bases. CDR1 and CDR2 (germline): SGHDT, YYEEEE. This CDR3 comprises 15 residues. J gave up 4 bases and V 3 bases, and 5 bases lay outside the gene matches. The CDR3 sequence is CASSYGQGINEKLFF. In DNA, the CDR3 is TGTGCCAGCAGCTACGGACAGGGCATTAATGAAAAACTGTTTTTT.

This clonotype was seen more than once but under ten times. The chain links TRBV5-4 to TRBJ2-7; maybe TRBD2 (6 bases). The CDR3 contains 14 residues. V was trimmed by 6 bases and J by 6 bases, leaving 19 bases between them. CDR1 and CDR2 from the germline V gene are SGHNT and YYREEE (reference sequence). CDR3 coding DNA: TGTGCCAGCACCAAGACTAGTCTCGGAGCCGAGCAGTACTTC. It yields the protein CASTKTSLGAEQYF.

The chain couples TRBV12-3 or TRBV12-4 to TRBJ2-6; D not resolved. Trimming removed 5 bases at V and 0 bases at J, with 5 bases between. The CDR3 covers 14 residues. This chain's CDR3 is CASSPNSGANVLTF. Written as DNA, the CDR3 is TGTGCCAGCAGTCCCAACTCTGGGGCCAACGTCCTGACTTTC.

This chain uses TRBV30 with TRBJ1-2; D uncertain. CDR1 and CDR2 from the germline V gene are GTSNPN and SVGIG (reference sequence). V dropped 3 bases and J dropped 6 bases, with 14 bases sitting between them. This CDR3 spans 13 amino acids. The CDR3: CAWSITGGNGYTF. CDR3 DNA: TGTGCCTGGAGCATTACGGGAGGGAATGGCTACACCTTC.

The J gene is TRBJ2-1, the V gene TRBV28; TRBD2 matches at 14 bases. CDR1 is MDHEN and CDR2 is SYDVKM in the germline V gene. The CDR3 spans 15 residues. V was pared by 6 bases and J by 6 bases, with 4 bases of the junction left unmatched. CDR3 loop: CASSKTSGGANEQFF. As DNA, the CDR3 is TGTGCCAGCAGCAAGACTAGCGGGGGGGCCAATGAGCAGTTCTTC.

V and J are TRBV5-1 and TRBJ1-1; D unclear. CDR3 length: 14 residues. Germline values: CDR1 SGHRS, CDR2 YFSETQ. Trimming left V 1 base short and J 2 bases short, with 9 bases between. CDR3 in amino acids: CASSLMGANTEAFF. Written as DNA, the CDR3 is TGCGCCAGCAGCTTGATGGGTGCTAACACTGAAGCTTTCTTT.

CDR3 amino acids: CASRGGGTDYGYTF. The CDR3 bases are TGTGCCAGCAGAGGGGGGGGGACCGACTATGGCTACACCTTC. V usage is TRBV12-3 or TRBV12-4 and J usage is TRBJ1-2, with D possibly being TRBD1 (6 bases). V lost 6 bases and J lost 3, with 14 bases in between. CDR3 length: 14 amino acids.

Within the sample, this clonotype is medium-sized (0.01 to 0.1%). The rearrangement links TRBV27 to TRBJ2-2, with 7 bases aligning to TRBD2. The CDR3 has 16 amino acids. Germline values: CDR1 MNHEY, CDR2 SMNVEV (reference sequence). V lost 8 bases and J lost 5; bases outside the gene matches: 14. This chain's CDR3 is CASSFEGGFYTGELFF. In DNA form, the CDR3 reads TGTGCCAGCTCTTTTGAGGGAGGGTTCTATACCGGGGAGCTGTTTTTT.

This clonotype turned up a few times. The chain joins TRBV19 to TRBJ2-5, with TRBD2 matching over 14 bases. There are 15 residues in the CDR3. Germline V lookup: CDR1 LNHDA, CDR2 SQIVND (reference sequence). V trimming: 6 bases; J trimming: 4 bases; junction bases outside the gene matches: 4. The CDR3 region is CASRSGLAGVETQYF. CDR3 bases: TGTGCCAGTAGGTCGGGACTAGCGGGAGTAGAGACCCAGTACTTC. The whole variable domain, remainder taken from reference TRBV19 and TRBJ2-5, is DGGITQSPKYLFRKEGQNVTLSCEQNLNHDAMYWYRQDPGQGLRLIYYSQIVNDFQKGDIAEGYSVSREKKESFPLTVTSAQKNPTAFYLCASRSGLAGVETQYFGPGTRLLVL.

The chain joins TRBV24-1 to TRBJ2-5; perhaps TRBD2 as D (5 bases). Trimming cost V 5 bases and J 1 base, with 16 bases left between them. The CDR3 is 16 amino acids. Germline V gene sequence: CDR1 KGHDR, CDR2 SFDVKD. In DNA, the CDR3 is TGTGCCACCAGTGTGACTGGTGTGGGGAGCCAAGAGACCCAGTACTTC. Encoded protein: CATSVTGVGSQETQYF.

In this sample, this clonotype turned up a few times. The chain links TRBV7-9 to TRBJ2-1, with D hard to call. Trimming removed 3 bases from V and 9 bases from J, with 15 bases in between. This CDR3 is built from 14 residues. The V gene's germline CDR1 is SEHNR and CDR2 FQNEAQ (reference sequence). CDR3 sequence (DNA): TGTGCCAGCAGCTTGTCTCGGCCAGCAGGTGAGCAGTTCTTC. This translates into CASSLSRPAGEQFF.

This chain joins TRBV19 and TRBJ1-5; 10 nucleotides match TRBD1. The CDR3 contains 14 residues. V lost 6 bases to trimming and J lost 8 bases; unmatched junction nucleotides: 7. In germline, CDR1 is LNHDA, CDR2 SQIVND (reference sequence). CDR3 region: CASRTGGAEKPQHF. The CDR3 bases are TGTGCCAGTAGGACAGGGGGCGCCGAGAAGCCCCAGCATTTT.

The chain uses TRBV24-1 and TRBJ2-5, with 7 bases that match TRBD1. The CDR3 extends over 15 amino acids. The V and J ends lost 4 bases and 2 bases, in that order; junction bases with no gene match: 6. Germline CDR1 is KGHDR and CDR2 is SFDVKD. CDR3 protein: CATSDHMTGQETQYF. For the CDR3, the DNA is TGTGCCACCAGTGACCATATGACAGGGCAAGAGACCCAGTACTTC.

Worth noting for this clonotype: A much larger clonotype is one base distant, so this may be a read error. The chain carries TRBV30 and TRBJ1-5; 8 nucleotides agree with TRBD1. With V trimmed by 2 bases and J by 5 bases, 17 bases remained unmatched. Looked up from germline, CDR1 is GTSNPN and CDR2 is SVGIG (reference sequence). This CDR3 is built from 18 residues. CDR3: CAWSYLRSGGEGDQPQHF. CDR3 bases: TGTGCCTGGAGTTACCTCCGGTCAGGGGGCGAGGGTGATCAGCCCCAGCATTTT.

This clonotype is deemed medium-sized. V and J are TRBV19 and TRBJ2-1; 13 bases map to TRBD2. The junction had 3 bases not matched to a gene; V was cut back by 1 base and J by 6 bases. Germline V gives CDR1 LNHDA, CDR2 SQIVND (reference sequence). This CDR3 is built from 16 residues. The DNA of the CDR3 is TGTGCCAGTAGTATAGGGACTAGCGGGGGCCCCAATGAGCAGTTCTTC. This gives the protein CASSIGTSGGPNEQFF.

The chain is built from TRBV5-5 and TRBJ2-5; 9 bases are shared with TRBD1. This CDR3 is built from 15 residues. Per the germline V gene, CDR1 is SGHKS and CDR2 is YYEKEE (reference sequence). V shed 0 bases, J shed 4 bases, and the junction held 4 bases outside the gene matches. CDR3 amino acids: CASSLATGGLETQYF. The CDR3 DNA sequence: TGTGCCAGCAGCTTGGCCACAGGGGGCCTAGAGACCCAGTACTTC. The full variable domain, completed using reference TRBV5-5 and TRBJ2-5, is DAGVTQSPTHLIKTRGQQVTLRCSPISGHKSVSWYQQVLGQGPQFIFQYYEKEERGRGNFPDRFSARQFPNYSSELNVNALLLGDSALYLCASSLATGGLETQYFGPGTRLLVL.

Within the sample, this clonotype is medium-sized. J is TRBJ2-1 and V is TRBV29-1; no definite D call. The germline CDR1 and CDR2 sequences are SQVTM and ANQGSEA. V was trimmed by 4 bases and J by 1 base, leaving 11 bases between them. The CDR3 has 14 amino acids. The CDR3 here is CSVVTKGSYNEQFF. CDR3 DNA: TGCAGCGTTGTGACCAAAGGGTCCTACAATGAGCAGTTCTTC.

There are a few counts of this clonotype. The rearrangement uses TRBV30 and TRBJ1-2; D remains unclear. Deletions cut 0 bases from V and 2 bases from J, with 7 bases between. Germline-derived CDR1 and CDR2 are GTSNPN and SVGIG (reference sequence). This CDR3 contains 13 residues. The CDR3 sequence is CAWSVLGNYGYTF. The CDR3 nucleotides read TGTGCCTGGAGTGTACTGGGGAACTATGGCTACACCTTC.

The J gene is TRBJ1-1, the V gene TRBV6-1; a possible D gene is TRBD1 (6 bases). Trimming shortened V by 3 bases and J by 3 bases, and 11 bases separated the two germline ends. Germline-derived CDR1 and CDR2 are MNHNS and SASEGT. The CDR3 has 14 amino acids. The CDR3 spells CASSDSGADTEAFF. The DNA of the CDR3 is TGTGCCAGCAGTGATTCAGGGGCGGACACTGAAGCTTTCTTT.

V usage is TRBV5-1 and J usage is TRBJ2-1; 7 bases are shared with TRBD1. The CDR3 extends over 15 amino acids. The germline gives CDR1 SGHRS, CDR2 YFSETQ. V was pared by 1 base and J by 4 bases, with 5 bases of the junction left unmatched. CDR3 sequence: CASSLTGAFYNEQFF. The CDR3 DNA is TGCGCCAGCAGCTTGACAGGGGCCTTTTACAATGAGCAGTTCTTC.

V usage is TRBV6-5 and J usage is TRBJ2-3; 7 bases fit TRBD1. Per germline, CDR1 MNHEY and CDR2 SVGAGI. The CDR3 is 16 residues long. The ends lost 5 bases at V and 5 bases at J; junction bases unmatched: 13. The CDR3 spells CASSEGAFSWGDTQYF. CDR3 DNA: TGTGCCAGCAGTGAGGGGGCATTTTCGTGGGGAGATACGCAGTATTTT.

This clonotype was detected a few times. V usage is TRBV19 and J usage is TRBJ1-3, with D tentatively TRBD1 (6 bases). V dropped 6 bases and J dropped 0 bases, with 18 bases sitting between them. The CDR3 has 17 residues. Per the germline V gene, CDR1 is LNHDA and CDR2 is SQIVND (reference sequence). The CDR3 sequence: CASRSDDRIGSGNTIYF. The CDR3 region has the DNA TGTGCCAGTAGGTCCGATGACAGGATCGGCTCTGGAAACACCATATATTTT.

There are a few counts of this clonotype. The V call is TRBV19, the J call TRBJ2-5; weak D call: TRBD1 (5 bases). This CDR3 has 13 residues. Germline loops: CDR1 LNHDA, CDR2 SQIVND (reference sequence). The V gene lost 6 bases and the J gene lost 6 bases, with 14 bases spanning the gap. This CDR3 reads CASSVTGLKTQYF. The CDR3 DNA is TGTGCCAGTAGCGTAACAGGTTTAAAGACCCAGTACTTC.